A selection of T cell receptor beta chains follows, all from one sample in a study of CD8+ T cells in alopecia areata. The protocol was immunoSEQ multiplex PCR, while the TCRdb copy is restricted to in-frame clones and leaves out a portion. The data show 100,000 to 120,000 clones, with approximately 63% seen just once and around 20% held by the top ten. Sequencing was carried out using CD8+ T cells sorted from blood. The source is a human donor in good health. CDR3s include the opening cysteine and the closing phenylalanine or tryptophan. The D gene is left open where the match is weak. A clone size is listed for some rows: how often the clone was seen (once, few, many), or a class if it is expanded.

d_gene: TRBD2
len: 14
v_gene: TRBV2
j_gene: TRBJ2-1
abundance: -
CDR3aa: CASSEGASGNEQFF
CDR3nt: TGTGCCAGCAGTGAGGGGGCTAGCGGGAATGAGCAGTTCTTC

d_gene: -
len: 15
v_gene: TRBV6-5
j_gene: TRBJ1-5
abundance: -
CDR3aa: CASSPPGDNNQPQHF
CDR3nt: TGTGCCAGCAGTCCACCCGGGGACAACAATCAGCCCCAGCATTTT

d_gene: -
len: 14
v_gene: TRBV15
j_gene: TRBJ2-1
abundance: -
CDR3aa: CATSRDSTYNEQFF
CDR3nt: TGTGCCACCAGCAGAGATTCGACCTACAATGAGCAGTTCTTC

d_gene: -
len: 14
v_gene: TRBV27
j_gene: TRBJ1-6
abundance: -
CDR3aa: CASSFPGFNSPLHF
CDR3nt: TGTGCCAGCAGTTTCCCAGGTTTCAATTCACCCCTCCACTTT

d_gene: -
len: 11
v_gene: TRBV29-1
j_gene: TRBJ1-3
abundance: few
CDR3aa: CSVVRGRGIYF
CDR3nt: TGCAGCGTTGTAAGGGGAAGGGGCATATATTTT

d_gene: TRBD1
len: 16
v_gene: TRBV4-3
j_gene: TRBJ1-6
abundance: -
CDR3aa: CASSQDYRGRYSPLHF
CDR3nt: TGCGCCAGCAGCCAAGATTACAGGGGCAGATATTCACCCCTCCACTTT

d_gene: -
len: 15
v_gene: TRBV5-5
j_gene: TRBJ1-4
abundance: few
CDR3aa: CASSLEPSTNEKLFF
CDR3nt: TGTGCCAGCAGCTTGGAACCCTCAACTAATGAAAAACTGTTTTTT

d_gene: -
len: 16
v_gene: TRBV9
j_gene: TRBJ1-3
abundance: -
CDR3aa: CASSPDSLFSGNTIYF
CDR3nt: TGTGCCAGCAGCCCGGACAGTTTATTCTCTGGAAACACCATATATTTT

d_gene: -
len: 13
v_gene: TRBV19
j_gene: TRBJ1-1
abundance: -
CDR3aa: CASSAPGNTEAFF
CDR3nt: TGTGCCAGTAGCGCCCCGGGGAACACTGAAGCTTTCTTT

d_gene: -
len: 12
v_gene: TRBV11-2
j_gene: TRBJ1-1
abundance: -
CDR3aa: CASGVSNTEAFF
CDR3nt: TGTGCCAGCGGGGTATCGAACACTGAAGCTTTCTTT

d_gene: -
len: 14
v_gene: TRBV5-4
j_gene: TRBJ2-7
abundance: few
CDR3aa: CASSAGPGSYEQYF
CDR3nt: TGTGCCAGCAGCGCGGGTCCCGGCTCCTACGAGCAGTACTTC

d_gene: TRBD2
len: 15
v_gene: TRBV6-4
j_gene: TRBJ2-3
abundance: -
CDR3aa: CASSAVGGGTDTQYF
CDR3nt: TGTGCCAGCAGTGCCGTCGGGGGGGGCACAGATACGCAGTATTTT

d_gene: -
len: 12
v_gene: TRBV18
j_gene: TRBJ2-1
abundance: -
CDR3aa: CASSPSLPPAFF
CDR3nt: TGTGCCAGCTCACCATCGTTGCCCCCTGCGTTCTTC

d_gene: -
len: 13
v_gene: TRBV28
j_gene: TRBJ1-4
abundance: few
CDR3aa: CASSPPGLEKLFF
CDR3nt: TGTGCCAGCAGTCCACCCGGCCTTGAAAAACTGTTTTTT

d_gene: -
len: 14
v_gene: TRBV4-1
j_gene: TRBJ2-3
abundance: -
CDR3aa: CASSQEGYTDTQYF
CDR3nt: TGCGCCAGCAGCCAGGAGGGATACACAGATACGCAGTATTTT

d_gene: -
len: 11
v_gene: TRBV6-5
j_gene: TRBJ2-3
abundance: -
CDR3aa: CASSYSDTQYF
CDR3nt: TGTGCCAGCAGTTACTCAGATACGCAGTATTTT

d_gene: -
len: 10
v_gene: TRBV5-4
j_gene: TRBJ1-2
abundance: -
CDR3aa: CASSWNGYTF
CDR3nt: TGTGCCAGCAGCTGGAACGGCTACACCTTC

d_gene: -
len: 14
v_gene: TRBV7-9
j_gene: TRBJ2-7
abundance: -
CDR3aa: CASSPTDGRYEQYF
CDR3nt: TGTGCCAGCAGCCCCACGGACGGACGATACGAGCAGTACTTC

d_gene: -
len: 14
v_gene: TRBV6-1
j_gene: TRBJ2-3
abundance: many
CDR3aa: CASSEIKGPDTQYF
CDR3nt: TGTGCCAGCAGTGAAATAAAGGGGCCGGATACGCAGTATTTT

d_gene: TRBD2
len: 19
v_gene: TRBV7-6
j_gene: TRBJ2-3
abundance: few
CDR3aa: CASSSPRGRLAGGTDTQYF
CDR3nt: TGTGCCAGCAGCTCCCCCCGTGGGCGACTAGCGGGGGGCACAGATACGCAGTATTTT

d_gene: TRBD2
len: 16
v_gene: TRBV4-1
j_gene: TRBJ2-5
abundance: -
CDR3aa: CASSLGSGGPQETQYF
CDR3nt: TGCGCCAGCAGCCTAGGAAGCGGGGGACCCCAAGAGACCCAGTACTTC

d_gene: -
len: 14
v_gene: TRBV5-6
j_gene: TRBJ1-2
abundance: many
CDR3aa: CASSLPADFYGYTF
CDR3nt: TGTGCCAGCAGCCTGCCGGCGGACTTCTATGGCTACACCTTC

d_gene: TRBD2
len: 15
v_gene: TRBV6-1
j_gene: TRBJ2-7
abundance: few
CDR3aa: CASSEASGGSDEQYF
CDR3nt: TGTGCCAGCAGTGAAGCTAGCGGGGGGTCGGACGAGCAGTACTTC

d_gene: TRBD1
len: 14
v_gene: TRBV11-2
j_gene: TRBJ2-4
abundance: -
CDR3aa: CASSTGQGRDIQYF
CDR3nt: TGTGCCAGCAGCACTGGACAGGGGCGGGACATTCAGTACTTC

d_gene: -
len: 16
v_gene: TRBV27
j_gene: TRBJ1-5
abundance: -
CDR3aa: CASSFGWQGGNQPQHF
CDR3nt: TGTGCCAGCAGTTTCGGCTGGCAGGGTGGCAATCAGCCCCAGCATTTT

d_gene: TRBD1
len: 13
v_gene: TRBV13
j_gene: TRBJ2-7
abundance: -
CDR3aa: CASRPTGVGEQYF
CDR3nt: TGTGCCAGCAGACCAACAGGGGTTGGAGAGCAGTACTTC

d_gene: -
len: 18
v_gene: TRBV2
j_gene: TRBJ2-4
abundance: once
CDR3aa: CASSESFRGARAKNIQYF
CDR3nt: TGTGCCAGCAGTGAATCGTTCCGGGGAGCACGGGCCAAAAACATTCAGTACTTC

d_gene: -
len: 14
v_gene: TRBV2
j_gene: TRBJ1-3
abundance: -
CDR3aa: CATEIGGTGNTIYF
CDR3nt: TGTGCCACGGAGATAGGGGGGACTGGAAACACCATATATTTT

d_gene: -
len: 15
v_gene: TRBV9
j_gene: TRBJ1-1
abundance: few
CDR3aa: CASSVGEGLNTEAFF
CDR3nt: TGTGCCAGCAGCGTAGGGGAGGGACTGAACACTGAAGCTTTCTTT

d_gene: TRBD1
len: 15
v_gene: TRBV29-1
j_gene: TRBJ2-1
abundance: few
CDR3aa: CSVLIWDSSYNEQFF
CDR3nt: TGCAGCGTGCTCATCTGGGACAGTTCCTACAATGAGCAGTTCTTC

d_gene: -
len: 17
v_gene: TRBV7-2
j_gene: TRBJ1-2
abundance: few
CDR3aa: CASSVDRIGSWPYGYTF
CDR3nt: TGTGCCAGCAGCGTAGACAGAATAGGGAGCTGGCCGTATGGCTACACCTTC

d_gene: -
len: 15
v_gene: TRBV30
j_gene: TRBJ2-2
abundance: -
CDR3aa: CAWSDGGAGTGELFF
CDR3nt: TGTGCCTGGAGTGATGGTGGGGCGGGGACCGGGGAGCTGTTTTTT

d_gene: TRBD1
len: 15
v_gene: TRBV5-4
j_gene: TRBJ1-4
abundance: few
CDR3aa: CASSLVQGSNEKLFF
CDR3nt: TGTGCCAGCAGCTTGGTACAGGGGTCTAATGAAAAACTGTTTTTT

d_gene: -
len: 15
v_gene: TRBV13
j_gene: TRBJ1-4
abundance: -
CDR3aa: CASSLGRSTNEKLFF
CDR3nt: TGTGCCAGCAGCCTCGGACGGTCAACTAATGAAAAACTGTTTTTT

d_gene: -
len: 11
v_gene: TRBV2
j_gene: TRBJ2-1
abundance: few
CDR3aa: CASRIGIEQFF
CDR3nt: TGTGCCAGCAGGATTGGGATCGAGCAGTTCTTC

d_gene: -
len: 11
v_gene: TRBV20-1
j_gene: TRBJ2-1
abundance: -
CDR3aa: CSARTYNEQFF
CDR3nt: TGCAGTGCTAGAACATACAATGAGCAGTTCTTC

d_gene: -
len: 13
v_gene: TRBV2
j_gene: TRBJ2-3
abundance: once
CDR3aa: CASTGLYTDTQYF
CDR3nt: TGTGCCAGCACGGGGCTCTACACAGATACGCAGTATTTT

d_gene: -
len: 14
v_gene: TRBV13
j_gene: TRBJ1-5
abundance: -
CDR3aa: CASSLGVSNQPQHF
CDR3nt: TGTGCCAGCAGCTTAGGGGTTAGCAATCAGCCCCAGCATTTT

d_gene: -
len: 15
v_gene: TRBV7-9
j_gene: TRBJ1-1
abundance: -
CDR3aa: CASSPQISADTEAFF
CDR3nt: TGTGCCAGCAGCCCCCAGATCTCGGCGGACACTGAAGCTTTCTTT

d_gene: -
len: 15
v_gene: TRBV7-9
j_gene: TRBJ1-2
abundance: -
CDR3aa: CASSLAQATNYGYTF
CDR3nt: TGTGCCAGCAGCTTAGCACAGGCCACTAACTATGGCTACACCTTC

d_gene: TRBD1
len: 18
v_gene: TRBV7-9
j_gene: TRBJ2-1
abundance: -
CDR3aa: CASSWGFWTGGSYNEQFF
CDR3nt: TGTGCCAGCAGCTGGGGCTTCTGGACAGGGGGATCCTACAATGAGCAGTTCTTC

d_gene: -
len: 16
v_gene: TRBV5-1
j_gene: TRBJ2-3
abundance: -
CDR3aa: CASSLEGGSVTDTQYF
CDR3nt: TGCGCCAGCAGCTTGGAGGGGGGCTCGGTCACAGATACGCAGTATTTT

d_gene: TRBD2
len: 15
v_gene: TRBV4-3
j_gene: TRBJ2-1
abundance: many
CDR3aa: CASSQASGGADVQFF
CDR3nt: TGCGCCAGCAGCCAGGCTAGCGGGGGGGCTGACGTGCAGTTCTTC

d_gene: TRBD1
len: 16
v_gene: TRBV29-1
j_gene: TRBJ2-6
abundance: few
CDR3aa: CSVTGTGGSGANVLTF
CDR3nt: TGCAGCGTGACCGGGACAGGGGGCTCCGGGGCCAACGTCCTGACTTTC

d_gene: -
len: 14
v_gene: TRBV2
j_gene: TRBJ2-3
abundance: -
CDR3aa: CASSGVGDTDTQYF
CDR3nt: TGTGCCAGCAGTGGGGTGGGGGACACAGATACGCAGTATTTT

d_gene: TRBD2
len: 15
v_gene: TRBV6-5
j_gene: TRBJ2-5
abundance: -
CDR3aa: CASSYWRGDDETQYF
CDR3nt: TGTGCCAGCAGTTACTGGCGGGGGGACGATGAGACCCAGTACTTC

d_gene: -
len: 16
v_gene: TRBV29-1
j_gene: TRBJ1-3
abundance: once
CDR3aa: CSVEGPGGPPGNTIYF
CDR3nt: TGCAGCGTTGAAGGGCCAGGAGGGCCTCCTGGAAACACCATATATTTT

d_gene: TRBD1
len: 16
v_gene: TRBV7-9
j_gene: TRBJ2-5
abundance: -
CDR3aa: CASSLLLGGDQETQYF
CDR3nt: TGTGCCAGCAGCTTACTATTAGGGGGCGACCAAGAGACCCAGTACTTC

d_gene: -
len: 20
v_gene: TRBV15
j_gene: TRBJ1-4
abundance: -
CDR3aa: CATSRYGRGSLAWTNEKLFF
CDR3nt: TGTGCCACCAGCAGATACGGGAGGGGAAGCCTTGCCTGGACTAATGAAAAACTGTTTTTT

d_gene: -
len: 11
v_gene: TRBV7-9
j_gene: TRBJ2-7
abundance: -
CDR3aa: CASSPGYEQYF
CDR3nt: TGTGCCAGCAGCCCCGGGTACGAGCAGTACTTC

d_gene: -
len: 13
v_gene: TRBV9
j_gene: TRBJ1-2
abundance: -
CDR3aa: CASSPGQNYGYTF
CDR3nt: TGTGCCAGCAGCCCCGGACAGAACTATGGCTACACCTTC

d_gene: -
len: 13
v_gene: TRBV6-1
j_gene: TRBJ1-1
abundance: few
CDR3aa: CASSNRENTEAFF
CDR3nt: TGTGCCAGCAGCAACCGGGAGAACACTGAAGCTTTCTTT

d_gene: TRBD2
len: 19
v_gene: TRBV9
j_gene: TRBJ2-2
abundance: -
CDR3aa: CASSSPGLAGGLNTGELFF
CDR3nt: TGTGCCAGCAGCTCCCCGGGACTAGCGGGAGGACTGAACACCGGGGAGCTGTTTTTT

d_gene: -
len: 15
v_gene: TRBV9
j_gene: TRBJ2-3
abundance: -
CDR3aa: CASSGGGASTDTQYF
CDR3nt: TGTGCCAGCAGCGGCGGCGGGGCTAGCACAGATACGCAGTATTTT

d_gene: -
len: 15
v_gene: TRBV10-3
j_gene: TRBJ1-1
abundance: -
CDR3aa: CAISELTYMNTEAFF
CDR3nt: TGTGCCATCAGTGAGTTGACATACATGAACACTGAAGCTTTCTTT

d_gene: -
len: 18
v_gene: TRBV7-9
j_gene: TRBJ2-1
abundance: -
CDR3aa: CASSTRPGHPSSYNEQFF
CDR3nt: TGTGCCAGCAGCACCAGACCGGGACACCCGAGCTCCTACAATGAGCAGTTCTTC

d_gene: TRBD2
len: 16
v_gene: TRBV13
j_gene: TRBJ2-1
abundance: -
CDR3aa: CASSSSGGYAYPEQFF
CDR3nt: TGTGCCAGCAGCTCGAGCGGGGGGTACGCCTACCCTGAGCAGTTCTTC

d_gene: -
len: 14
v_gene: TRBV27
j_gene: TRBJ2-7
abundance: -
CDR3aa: CASSADRSSYEQYF
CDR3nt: TGTGCCAGCAGTGCCGACAGGTCCTCCTACGAGCAGTACTTC

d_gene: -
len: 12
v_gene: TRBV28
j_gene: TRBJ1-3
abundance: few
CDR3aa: CASNHYGNTIYF
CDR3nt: TGTGCCAGTAACCATTACGGAAACACCATATATTTT